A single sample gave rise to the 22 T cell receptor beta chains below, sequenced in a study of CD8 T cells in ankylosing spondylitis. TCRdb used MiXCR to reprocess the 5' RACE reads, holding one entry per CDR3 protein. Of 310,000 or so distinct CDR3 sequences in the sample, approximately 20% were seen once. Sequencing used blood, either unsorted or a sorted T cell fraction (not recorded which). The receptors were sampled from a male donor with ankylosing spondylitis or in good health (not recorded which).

CDR3 sequence reads: CASSLRPSREGYNEQFF. The CDR3 DNA sequence: TGTGCCAGCAGCTTACGCCCTTCTCGCGAGGGGTACAATGAGCAGTTCTTC. The rearrangement joins TRBV7-2 to TRBJ2-1, with D perhaps matching TRBD1 or TRBD2 (5 bases each). The CDR3 is 17 amino acids. Trimming removed 2 bases from V and 4 bases from J, with 18 bases in between. Looked up from germline, CDR1 is SGHTA and CDR2 is FQGNSA.

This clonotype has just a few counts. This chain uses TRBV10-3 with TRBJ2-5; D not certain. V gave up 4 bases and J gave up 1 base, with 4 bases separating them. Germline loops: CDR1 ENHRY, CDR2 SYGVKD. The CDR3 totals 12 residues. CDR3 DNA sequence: TGTGCCATCAGTGGCAGCCAAGAGACCCAGTACTTC. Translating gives CAISGSQETQYF.

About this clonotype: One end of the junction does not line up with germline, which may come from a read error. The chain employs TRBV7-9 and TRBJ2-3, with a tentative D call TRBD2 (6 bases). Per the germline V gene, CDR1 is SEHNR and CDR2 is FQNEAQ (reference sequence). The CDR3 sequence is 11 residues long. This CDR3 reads CASSSRDSPSF. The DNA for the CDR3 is TGTGCCAGCAGCTCCAGGGACTCCCCCTCTTTT.

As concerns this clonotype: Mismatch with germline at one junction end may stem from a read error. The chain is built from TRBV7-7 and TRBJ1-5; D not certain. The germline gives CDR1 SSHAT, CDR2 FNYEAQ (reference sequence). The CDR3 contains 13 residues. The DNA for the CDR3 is TGTGCTAGCAGCAAGACCAGCGGGCAGCCCCAGCATTTT. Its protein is CASSKTSGQPQHF. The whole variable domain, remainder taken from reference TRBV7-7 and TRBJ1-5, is GAGVSQSPRYKVTKRGQDVTLRCDPISSHATLYWYQQALGQGPEFLTYFNYEAQPDKSGLPSDRFSAERPEGSISTLTIQRTEQRDSAMYRCASSKTSGQPQHFGDGTRLSIL.

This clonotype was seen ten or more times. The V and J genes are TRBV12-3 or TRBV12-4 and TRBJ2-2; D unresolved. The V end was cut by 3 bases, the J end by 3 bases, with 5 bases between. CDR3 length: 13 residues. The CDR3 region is CASSFMDTGELFF. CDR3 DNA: TGTGCCAGCAGTTTTATGGACACCGGGGAGCTGTTTTTT.

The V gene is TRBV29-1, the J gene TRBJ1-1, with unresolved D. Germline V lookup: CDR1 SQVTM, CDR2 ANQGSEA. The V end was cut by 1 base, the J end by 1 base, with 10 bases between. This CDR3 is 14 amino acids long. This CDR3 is CSVEGSPWNTEAFF. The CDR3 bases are TGCAGCGTTGAAGGGTCCCCTTGGAACACTGAAGCTTTCTTT.

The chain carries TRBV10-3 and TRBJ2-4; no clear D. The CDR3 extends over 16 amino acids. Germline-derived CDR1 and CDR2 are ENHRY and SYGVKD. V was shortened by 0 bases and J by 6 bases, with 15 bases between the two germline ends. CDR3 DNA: TGTGCCATCAGTGAGTCGAAACAGCCCCAAGGAAACATTCAGTACTTC. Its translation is CAISESKQPQGNIQYF.

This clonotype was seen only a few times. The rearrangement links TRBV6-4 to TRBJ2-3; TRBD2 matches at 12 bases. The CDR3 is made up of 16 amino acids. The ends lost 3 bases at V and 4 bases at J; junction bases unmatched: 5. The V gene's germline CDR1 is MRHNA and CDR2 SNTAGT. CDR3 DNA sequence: TGTGCCAGCAGTGAAGTGTCTAGCGGGGGGGCAGATACGCAGTATTTT. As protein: CASSEVSSGGADTQYF.

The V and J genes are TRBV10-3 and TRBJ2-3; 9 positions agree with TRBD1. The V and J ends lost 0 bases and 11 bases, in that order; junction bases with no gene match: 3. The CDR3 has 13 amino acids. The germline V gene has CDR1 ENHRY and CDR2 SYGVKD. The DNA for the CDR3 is TGTGCCATCAGTGAGTCGACAGGGGGAGAGCAGTATTTT. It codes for CAISESTGGEQYF.

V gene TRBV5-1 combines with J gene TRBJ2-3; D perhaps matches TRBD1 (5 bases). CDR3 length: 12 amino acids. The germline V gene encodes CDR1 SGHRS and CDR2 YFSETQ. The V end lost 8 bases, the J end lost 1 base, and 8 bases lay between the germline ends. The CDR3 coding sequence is TGCGCCAGACAGGAATGCACAGATACGCAGTATTTT. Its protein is CARQECTDTQYF.

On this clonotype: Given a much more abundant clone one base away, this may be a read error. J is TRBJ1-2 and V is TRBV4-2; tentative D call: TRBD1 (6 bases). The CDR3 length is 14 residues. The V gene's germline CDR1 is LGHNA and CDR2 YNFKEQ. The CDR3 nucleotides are TGTGCCAGCAGCCCTCTAGGGGGAAACTATAGCTACACCTTC. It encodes CASSPLGGNYSYTF.

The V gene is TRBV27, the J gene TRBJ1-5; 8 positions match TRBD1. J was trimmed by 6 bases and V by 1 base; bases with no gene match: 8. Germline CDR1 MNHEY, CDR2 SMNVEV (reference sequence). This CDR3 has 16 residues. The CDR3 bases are TGTGCCAGCAGTTTATTGGGGCAGGGGGCCATTCAGCCCCAGCATTTT. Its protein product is CASSLLGQGAIQPQHF.

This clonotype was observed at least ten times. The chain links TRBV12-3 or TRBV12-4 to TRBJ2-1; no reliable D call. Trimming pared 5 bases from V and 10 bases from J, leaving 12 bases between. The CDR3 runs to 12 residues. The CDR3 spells CASSKNVLEQFF. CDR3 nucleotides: TGTGCCAGCAGTAAAAACGTTCTGGAGCAGTTCTTC.

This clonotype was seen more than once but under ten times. CDR3: CASSLAVYQPQHF. The CDR3 DNA sequence: TGTGCCAGCAGTTTAGCGGTGTATCAGCCCCAGCATTTT. V usage is TRBV12-3 or TRBV12-4 and J usage is TRBJ1-5, with no clear D. With 0 bases removed from V and 5 bases from J, the gap between germline ends came to 5 bases. This CDR3 has 13 amino acids.

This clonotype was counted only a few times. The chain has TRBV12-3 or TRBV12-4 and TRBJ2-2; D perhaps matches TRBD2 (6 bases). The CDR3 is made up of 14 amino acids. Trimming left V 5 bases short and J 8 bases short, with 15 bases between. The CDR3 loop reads CASSPGTGRGELFF. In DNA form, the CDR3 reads TGTGCCAGCAGTCCCGGGACTGGTAGGGGGGAGCTGTTTTTT.

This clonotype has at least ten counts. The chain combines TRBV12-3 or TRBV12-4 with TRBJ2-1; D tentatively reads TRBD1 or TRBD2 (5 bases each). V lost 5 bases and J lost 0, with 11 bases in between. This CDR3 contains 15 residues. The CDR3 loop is CASSHGAHSYNEQFF. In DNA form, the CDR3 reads TGTGCCAGCAGTCACGGGGCCCACTCCTACAATGAGCAGTTCTTC.

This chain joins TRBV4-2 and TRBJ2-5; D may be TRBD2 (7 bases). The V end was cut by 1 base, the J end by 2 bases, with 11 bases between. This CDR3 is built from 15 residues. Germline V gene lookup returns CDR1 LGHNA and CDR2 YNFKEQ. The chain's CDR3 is CASSQGGGGQETQYF. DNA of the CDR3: TGTGCCAGCAGCCAAGGAGGGGGGGGACAAGAGACCCAGTACTTC.

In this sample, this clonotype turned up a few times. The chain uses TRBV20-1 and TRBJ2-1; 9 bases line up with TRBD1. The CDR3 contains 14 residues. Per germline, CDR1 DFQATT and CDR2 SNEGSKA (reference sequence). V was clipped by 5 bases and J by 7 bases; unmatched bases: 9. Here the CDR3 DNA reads TGCAGTGCTCTCGGGGGGACAGGGAGGAATGAGCAGTTCTTC. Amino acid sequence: CSALGGTGRNEQFF.

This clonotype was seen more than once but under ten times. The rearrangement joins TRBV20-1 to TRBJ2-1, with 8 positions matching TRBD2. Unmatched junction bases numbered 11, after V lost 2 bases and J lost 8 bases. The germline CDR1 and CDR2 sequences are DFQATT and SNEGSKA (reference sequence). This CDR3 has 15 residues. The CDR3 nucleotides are TGCAGTGCTAGACTAGCGGGCAATAGTCGGGATGAGCAGTTCTTC. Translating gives CSARLAGNSRDEQFF.

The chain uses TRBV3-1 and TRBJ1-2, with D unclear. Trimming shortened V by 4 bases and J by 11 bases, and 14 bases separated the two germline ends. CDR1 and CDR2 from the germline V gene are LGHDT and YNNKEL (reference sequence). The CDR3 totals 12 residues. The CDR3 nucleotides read TGTGCCAGCAGCCCGGGCTCATCTTCATACACCTTC. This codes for CASSPGSSSYTF.

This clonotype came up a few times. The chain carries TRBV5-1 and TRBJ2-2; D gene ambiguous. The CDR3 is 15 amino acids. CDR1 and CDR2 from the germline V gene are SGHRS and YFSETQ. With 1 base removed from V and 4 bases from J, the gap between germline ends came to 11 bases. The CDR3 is CASSLKGASTGELFF. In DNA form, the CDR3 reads TGCGCCAGCAGCTTGAAGGGTGCGAGCACCGGGGAGCTGTTTTTT.

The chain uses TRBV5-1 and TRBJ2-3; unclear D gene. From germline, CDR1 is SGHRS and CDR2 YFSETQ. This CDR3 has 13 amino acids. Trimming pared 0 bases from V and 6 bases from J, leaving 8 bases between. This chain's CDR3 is CASSLEVSDTQYF. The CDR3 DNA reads TGCGCCAGCAGCTTGGAGGTCTCGGATACGCAGTATTTT. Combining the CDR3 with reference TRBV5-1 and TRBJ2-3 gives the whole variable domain KAGVTQTPRYLIKTRGQQVTLSCSPISGHRSVSWYQQTPGQGLQFLFEYFSETQRNKGNFPGRFSGRQFSNSRSEMNVSTLELGDSALYLCASSLEVSDTQYFGPGTRLTVL.